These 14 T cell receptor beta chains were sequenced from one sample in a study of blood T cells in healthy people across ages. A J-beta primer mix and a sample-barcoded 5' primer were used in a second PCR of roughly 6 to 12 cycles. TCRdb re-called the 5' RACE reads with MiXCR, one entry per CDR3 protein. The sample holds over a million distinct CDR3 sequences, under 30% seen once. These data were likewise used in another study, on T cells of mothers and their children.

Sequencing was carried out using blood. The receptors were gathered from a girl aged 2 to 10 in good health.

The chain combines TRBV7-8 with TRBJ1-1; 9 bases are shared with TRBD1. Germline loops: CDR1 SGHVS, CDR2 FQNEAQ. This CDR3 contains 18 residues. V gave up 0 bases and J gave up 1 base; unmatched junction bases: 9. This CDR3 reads CASSLAREPGQGNTEAFF. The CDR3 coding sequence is TGTGCCAGCAGCTTAGCGCGAGAGCCGGGACAGGGGAACACTGAAGCTTTCTTT.

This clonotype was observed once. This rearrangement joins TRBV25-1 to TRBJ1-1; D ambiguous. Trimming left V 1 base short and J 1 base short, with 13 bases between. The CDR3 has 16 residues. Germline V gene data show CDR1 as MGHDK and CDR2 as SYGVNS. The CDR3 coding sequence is TGTGCCAGCAGTGAATCCTCGGGATATCGGAACACTGAAGCTTTCTTT. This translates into CASSESSGYRNTEAFF. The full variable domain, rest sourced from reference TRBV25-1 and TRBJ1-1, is EADIYQTPRYLVIGTGKKITLECSQTMGHDKMYWYQQDPGMELHLIHYSYGVNSTEKGDLSSESTVSRIRTEHFPLTLESARPSHTSQYLCASSESSGYRNTEAFFGQGTRLTVV.

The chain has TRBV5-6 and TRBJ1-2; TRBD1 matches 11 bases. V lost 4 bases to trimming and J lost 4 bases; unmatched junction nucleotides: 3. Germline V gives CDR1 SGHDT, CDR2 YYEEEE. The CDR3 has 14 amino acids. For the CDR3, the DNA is TGTGCCAGCAGCGTCGGACAGGGGGCCTATGGCTACACCTTC. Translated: CASSVGQGAYGYTF.

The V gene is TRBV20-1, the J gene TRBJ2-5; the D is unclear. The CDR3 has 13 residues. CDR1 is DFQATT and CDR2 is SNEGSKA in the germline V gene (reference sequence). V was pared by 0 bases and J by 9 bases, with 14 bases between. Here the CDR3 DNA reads TGCAGTGCTAGAGATAATGGCGCGGACCCCCAGTACTTC. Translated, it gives CSARDNGADPQYF.

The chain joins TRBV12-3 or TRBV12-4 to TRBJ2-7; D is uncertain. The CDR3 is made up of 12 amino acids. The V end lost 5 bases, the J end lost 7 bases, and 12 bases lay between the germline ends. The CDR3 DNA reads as TGTGCCAGCAGTACCTGGCCCGGGGAGCAGTACTTC. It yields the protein CASSTWPGEQYF.

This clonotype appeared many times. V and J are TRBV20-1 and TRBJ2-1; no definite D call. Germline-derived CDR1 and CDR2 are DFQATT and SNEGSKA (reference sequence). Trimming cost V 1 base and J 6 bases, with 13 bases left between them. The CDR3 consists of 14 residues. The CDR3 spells CSARGVGMGNEQFF. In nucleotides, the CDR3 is TGCAGTGCTAGAGGTGTGGGGATGGGCAATGAGCAGTTCTTC.

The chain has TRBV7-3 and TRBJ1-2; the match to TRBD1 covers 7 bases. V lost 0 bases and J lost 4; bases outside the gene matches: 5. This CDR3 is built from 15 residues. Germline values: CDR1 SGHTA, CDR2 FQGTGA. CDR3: CASSLTEGAGYGYTF. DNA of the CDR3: TGTGCCAGCAGCTTAACTGAGGGGGCTGGCTATGGCTACACCTTC.

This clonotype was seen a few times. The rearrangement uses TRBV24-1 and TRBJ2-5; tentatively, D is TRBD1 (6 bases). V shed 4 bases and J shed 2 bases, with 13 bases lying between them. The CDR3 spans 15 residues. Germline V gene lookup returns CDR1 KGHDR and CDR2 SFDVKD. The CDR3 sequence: CATSERRTDQETQYF. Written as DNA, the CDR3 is TGTGCCACCAGTGAACGTCGGACAGATCAAGAGACCCAGTACTTC.

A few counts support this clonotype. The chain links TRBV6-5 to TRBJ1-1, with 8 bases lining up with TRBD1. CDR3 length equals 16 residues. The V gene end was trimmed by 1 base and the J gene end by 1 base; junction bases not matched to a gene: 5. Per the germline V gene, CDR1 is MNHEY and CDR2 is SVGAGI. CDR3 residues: CASSYFIQGGNTEAFF. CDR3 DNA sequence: TGTGCCAGCAGTTACTTTATACAGGGGGGGAACACTGAAGCTTTCTTT.

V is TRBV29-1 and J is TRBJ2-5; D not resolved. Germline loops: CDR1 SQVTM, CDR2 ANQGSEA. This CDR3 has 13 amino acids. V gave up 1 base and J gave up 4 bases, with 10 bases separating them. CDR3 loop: CSVEGVFAETQYF. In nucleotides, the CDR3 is TGCAGCGTTGAAGGGGTATTCGCAGAGACCCAGTACTTC.

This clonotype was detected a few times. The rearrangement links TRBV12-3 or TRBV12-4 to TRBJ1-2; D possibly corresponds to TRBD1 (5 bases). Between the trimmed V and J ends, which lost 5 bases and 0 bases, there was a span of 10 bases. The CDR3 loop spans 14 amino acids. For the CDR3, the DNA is TGTGCCAGCAGTCGACAGCTCTCTAACTATGGCTACACCTTC. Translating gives CASSRQLSNYGYTF.

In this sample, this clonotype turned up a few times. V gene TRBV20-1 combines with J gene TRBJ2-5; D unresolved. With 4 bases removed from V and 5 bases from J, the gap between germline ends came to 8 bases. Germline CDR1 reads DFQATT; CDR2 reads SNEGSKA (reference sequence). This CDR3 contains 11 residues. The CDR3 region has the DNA TGCAGTGCTACCGTAGGGGAGACCCAGTACTTC. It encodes CSATVGETQYF.

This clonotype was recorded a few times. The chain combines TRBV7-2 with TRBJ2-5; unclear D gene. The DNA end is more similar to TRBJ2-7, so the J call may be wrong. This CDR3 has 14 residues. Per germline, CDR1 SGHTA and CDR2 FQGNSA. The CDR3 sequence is CASSQVPSAYEQYF. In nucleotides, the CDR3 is TGTGCCAGCAGTCAAGTCCCGTCGGCGTACGAGCAGTACTTC.

The CDR3 DNA is TGTGCCAGCAGTACTAGCGGGGGGGCTCGGGAGACCCAGTACTTC. It encodes CASSTSGGARETQYF. The chain has TRBV6-2 or TRBV6-3 and TRBJ2-5; TRBD2 matches at 13 bases. The V gene's germline CDR1 is MNHEY and CDR2 SVGEGT. CDR3 length: 15 amino acids. J lost 5 bases, V lost 5 bases, and 5 bases had no gene match.